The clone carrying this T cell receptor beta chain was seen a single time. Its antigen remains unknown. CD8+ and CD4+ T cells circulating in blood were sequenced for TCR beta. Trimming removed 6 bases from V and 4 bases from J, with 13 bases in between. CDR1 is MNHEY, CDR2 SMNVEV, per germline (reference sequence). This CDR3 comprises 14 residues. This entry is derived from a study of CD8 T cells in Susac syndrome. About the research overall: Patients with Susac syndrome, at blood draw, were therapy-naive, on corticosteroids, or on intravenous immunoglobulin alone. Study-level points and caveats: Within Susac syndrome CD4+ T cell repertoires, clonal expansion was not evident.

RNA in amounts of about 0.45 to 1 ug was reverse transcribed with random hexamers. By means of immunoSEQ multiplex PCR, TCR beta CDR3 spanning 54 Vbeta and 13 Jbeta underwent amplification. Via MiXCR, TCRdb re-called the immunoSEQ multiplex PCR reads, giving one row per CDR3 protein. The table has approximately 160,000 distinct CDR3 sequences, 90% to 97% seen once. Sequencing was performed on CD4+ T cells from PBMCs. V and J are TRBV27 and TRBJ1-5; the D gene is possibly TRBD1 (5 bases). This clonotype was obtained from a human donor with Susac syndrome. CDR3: CASRVAGLNQPQHF. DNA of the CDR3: TGTGCCAGCAGGGTGGCAGGGCTAAATCAGCCCCAGCATTTT.